Listed here are 23 T cell receptor beta chains from one sample, sequenced in a study of blood T cell repertoires in COVID-19. The method was immunoSEQ multiplex PCR; TCRdb's version includes in-frame clones alone and lacks a portion of them. The profile covers about 180,000 clones, with around 87% appearing a single time and 0.58% taken by the ten largest. Sequences were obtained from peripheral blood. The source of these receptors is a man in his sixties with COVID-19, enrolled during active disease.

The chain recombines TRBV7-2 with TRBJ2-2, with 11 bases identical to TRBD2. This CDR3 contains 18 residues. The germline gives CDR1 SGHTA, CDR2 FQGNSA. Losses at the gene ends were 5 bases for V and 2 bases for J; bases not matched to a gene: 10. The CDR3 DNA reads TGTGCCAGCAGCAAACTCGCTAGCGGGGGGCTTAACACCGGGGAGCTGTTTTTT. This codes for CASSKLASGGLNTGELFF.

Concerning this clone itself: This sample includes further DNA sequences coding for the same CDR3. V gene TRBV2 combines with J gene TRBJ2-3; D gene ambiguous. Germline CDR1 is SNHLY and CDR2 is FYNNEI. This CDR3 region has 13 residues. V was pared by 2 bases and J by 9 bases, with 12 bases between. The CDR3 nucleotides are TGTGCCAGCAGTGAATCCCCCCTTGGCACGCAGTATTTT. This codes for CASSESPLGTQYF. The full variable domain, completed using reference TRBV2 and TRBJ2-3, is EPEVTQTPSHQVTQMGQEVILRCVPISNHLYFYWYRQILGQKVEFLVSFYNNEISEKSEIFDDQFSVERPDGSNFTLKIRSTKLEDSAMYFCASSESPLGTQYFGPGTRLTVL.

The chain couples TRBV10-1 to TRBJ2-7; no reliable D call. Per the germline V gene, CDR1 is WNHNN and CDR2 is SYGVQD (reference sequence). The CDR3 covers 14 residues. The ends were cut back, 5 bases at V and 2 bases at J, with 13 bases in the middle. CDR3 protein: CASSPGSVTYEQYF. The CDR3 DNA is TGCGCCAGCAGTCCCGGGTCCGTTACCTACGAGCAGTACTTC.

CDR3 sequence: CSVGDSPNTEAFF. In nucleotides, the CDR3 is TGCAGCGTTGGGGACAGCCCGAACACTGAAGCTTTCTTT. This chain links TRBV29-1 with TRBJ1-1; TRBD1 matches at 7 bases. Unmatched junction bases numbered 3, after V lost 4 bases and J lost 1 base. The CDR3 is made up of 13 amino acids. Germline CDR1 reads SQVTM; CDR2 reads ANQGSEA.

This clone was seen more than once but under ten times. The V and J genes are TRBV5-1 and TRBJ2-7; TRBD2 is a possible D gene (5 bases). The ends were cut back, 0 bases at V and 6 bases at J, with 13 bases in the middle. Germline V gene lookup returns CDR1 SGHRS and CDR2 YFSETQ. This CDR3 comprises 14 residues. The CDR3 loop reads CASSLGSPRGEQYF. The CDR3 DNA reads TGCGCCAGCAGCTTGGGGAGCCCCCGGGGCGAGCAGTACTTC.

This sequence joins TRBV4-2 and TRBJ2-4; TRBD2 is a possible D gene (6 bases). Germline V gives CDR1 LGHNA, CDR2 YNFKEQ. This CDR3 contains 17 residues. V was trimmed by 0 bases and J by 1 base, leaving 13 bases between them. Written as DNA, the CDR3 is TGTGCCAGCAGCCAAGATCGTGGCGGGGTCGCCAAAAACATTCAGTACTTC. Translating gives CASSQDRGGVAKNIQYF.

The genes are TRBV24-1 and TRBJ1-5; possible D gene TRBD1, 6 bases. Germline lookup yields CDR1 KGHDR and CDR2 SFDVKD. The CDR3 has 13 amino acids. Trimming removed 6 bases from V and 6 bases from J, with 11 bases in between. The CDR3 region has the DNA TGTGCCACCAGTCCAGGGGCTCGTCAGCCCCAGCATTTT. This encodes CATSPGARQPQHF.

The chain employs TRBV12-5 and TRBJ2-1, with a tentative D call TRBD2 (6 bases). The CDR3 length is 14 residues. Germline loops: CDR1 LGHNT, CDR2 FRNRAP. The V gene lost 5 bases and the J gene lost 3 bases, with 11 bases spanning the gap. The CDR3 loop reads CASGLGGDYNEQFF. The CDR3 DNA sequence: TGTGCTAGTGGTCTCGGCGGGGACTACAATGAGCAGTTCTTC. Filled out from reference TRBV12-5 and TRBJ2-1, the complete variable domain reads DARVTQTPRHKVTEMGQEVTMRCQPILGHNTVFWYRQTMMQGLELLAYFRNRAPLDDSGMPKDRFSAEMPDATLATLKIQPSEPRDSAVYFCASGLGGDYNEQFFGPGTRLTVL.

This chain uses TRBV3-1 (or the pseudogene TRBV3-2) with TRBJ2-2; D call uncertain. V gave up 3 bases and J gave up 6 bases, with 8 bases separating them. The CDR3 covers 13 residues. The germline V gene encodes CDR1 LGHDT and CDR2 YNNKEL (reference sequence). CDR3 in DNA: TGTGCCAGCAGCCAGCGACTGTCCGGGGAGCTGTTTTTT. Translated: CASSQRLSGELFF.

This chain links TRBV9 with TRBJ2-1; 7 positions agree with TRBD1. This CDR3 has 15 amino acids. Germline lookup yields CDR1 SGDLS and CDR2 YYNGEE. V shed 4 bases and J 2 bases; nucleotides not matched to a gene: 6. Here the CDR3 DNA reads TGTGCCAGCAGCCCGACAGGGCCGACCTACAATGAGCAGTTCTTC. Amino acids: CASSPTGPTYNEQFF.

V gene TRBV11-2 combines with J gene TRBJ2-1; D not certain. The length of the CDR3 is 16 residues. The germline CDR1 and CDR2 sequences are SGHAT and FQNNGV. V was clipped by 5 bases and J by 4 bases, with 18 bases between them. CDR3: CASSREQTFGYNEQFF. CDR3 in DNA: TGTGCCAGCAGCCGAGAACAGACCTTCGGATACAATGAGCAGTTCTTC.

This sequence joins TRBV6-5 and TRBJ1-2; 9 nucleotides align to TRBD1. CDR1 and CDR2 (germline): MNHEY, SVGAGI. J gave up 5 bases and V 6 bases, and 10 bases lay outside the gene matches. This CDR3 contains 15 residues. CDR3 amino acids: CASRTPTGGTYGYTF. CDR3 bases: TGTGCCAGCAGAACCCCGACAGGGGGAACTTATGGCTACACCTTC.

CDR3 sequence reads: CSVEASGTGVEKLFF. DNA for the CDR3: TGCAGCGTTGAAGCTTCCGGGACAGGGGTTGAAAAACTGTTTTTT. The chain is built from TRBV29-1 and TRBJ1-4, with 10 positions matching TRBD1. Trimming took 1 base from V and 7 from J; bases not matched to a gene: 6. This CDR3 contains 15 residues. Germline V CDR1 and CDR2: SQVTM, ANQGSEA.

The chain has TRBV11-2 and TRBJ1-4, with TRBD1 identical over 7 bases. CDR3 length: 14 residues. The germline CDR1 and CDR2 sequences are SGHAT and FQNNGV. V was pared by 5 bases and J by 8 bases, with 8 bases of the junction left unmatched. CDR3 region: CASSTRQGFEKLFF. DNA of the CDR3: TGTGCCAGCAGCACCCGACAGGGTTTCGAAAAACTGTTTTTT. The variable domain in full, with the rest retrieved from reference TRBV11-2 and TRBJ1-4, is EAGVAQSPRYKIIEKRQSVAFWCNPISGHATLYWYQQILGQGPKLLIQFQNNGVVDDSQLPKDRFSAERLKGVDSTLKIQPAKLEDSAVYLCASSTRQGFEKLFFGSGTQLSVL.

V and J are TRBV18 and TRBJ1-1; D is possibly TRBD1 (6 bases). Deletions cut 5 bases from V and 0 bases from J, with 10 bases between. CDR1 and CDR2 (germline): KGHSH, LQKENI. The CDR3 consists of 14 residues. The CDR3, as DNA: TGTGCCAGCTCAACGGACAGATTGAACACTGAAGCTTTCTTT. The encoded protein is CASSTDRLNTEAFF.

The rearrangement links TRBV12-5 to TRBJ1-1; D unresolved. Trimming pared 2 bases from V and 6 bases from J, leaving 16 bases between. CDR3 length: 15 amino acids. Germline CDR1 and CDR2: LGHNT and FRNRAP. CDR3 sequence: CASGLPQAGLSEAFF. CDR3 sequence (DNA): TGTGCTAGTGGTTTGCCCCAAGCGGGCCTTTCTGAAGCTTTCTTT.

This clone was found many times. CDR3 region: CASSYERNYEQYF. CDR3 bases: TGTGCCAGCAGTTACGAGAGAAACTACGAGCAGTACTTC. V gene TRBV6-5 combines with J gene TRBJ2-7; the D is unclear. The germline V gene has CDR1 MNHEY and CDR2 SVGAGI. Trimming pared 2 bases from V and 3 bases from J, leaving 8 bases between. This CDR3 contains 13 residues.

This chain uses TRBV14 with TRBJ2-1; 13 bases agree with TRBD2. V gave up 4 bases and J gave up 2 bases; unmatched junction bases: 5. This CDR3 comprises 17 residues. The V gene's germline CDR1 is SGHDN and CDR2 FVKESK. The CDR3 spells CASSRTSGRWTYNEQFF. The CDR3 region has the DNA TGTGCCAGCAGCCGGACTAGCGGGAGATGGACCTACAATGAGCAGTTCTTC.

The chain recombines TRBV5-1 with TRBJ2-1; TRBD1 is a possible D gene (5 bases). V was trimmed by 0 bases and J by 2 bases, leaving 9 bases between them. CDR3 size: 15 residues. CDR1 is SGHRS and CDR2 is YFSETQ in the germline V gene. CDR3 region: CASSLDTGAYNEQFF. CDR3 sequence (DNA): TGCGCCAGCAGCTTGGATACAGGCGCCTACAATGAGCAGTTCTTC.

This sequence joins TRBV7-6 and TRBJ1-1, with 9 bases identical to TRBD1. V was pared by 6 bases and J by 1 base, with 6 bases of the junction left unmatched. CDR3 size: 15 residues. Germline CDR1 reads SGHVS; CDR2 reads FNYEAQ. The CDR3 coding sequence is TGTGCCAGCAGGAAACCGGGACAGGGGAACACTGAAGCTTTCTTT. Residues: CASRKPGQGNTEAFF.

This clone was counted a few times. The J gene is TRBJ2-7, the V gene TRBV10-3; 9 positions agree with TRBD1. This CDR3 contains 15 residues. The germline CDR1 and CDR2 sequences are ENHRY and SYGVKD. J was trimmed by 3 bases and V by 3 bases; bases with no gene match: 6. The CDR3 nucleotides are TGTGCCATCAGTGACTCAGGACAGGGGAACTACGAGCAGTACTTC. It translates to CAISDSGQGNYEQYF.

The chain combines TRBV6-1 with TRBJ1-2, with a tentative D call TRBD1 (6 bases). The CDR3 extends over 16 amino acids. Trimming took 0 bases from V and 2 from J, leaving 13 bases between them. Germline CDR1 and CDR2: MNHNS and SASEGT. This chain's CDR3 is CASSEARGAANYGYTF. Here the CDR3 DNA reads TGTGCCAGCAGTGAAGCGCGGGGGGCGGCCAACTATGGCTACACCTTC.

This clone was counted once. The genes are TRBV24-1 and TRBJ1-2; D not certain. V lost 4 bases to trimming and J lost 5 bases, with 7 bases between them. This CDR3 is built from 12 residues. Germline CDR1 is KGHDR and CDR2 is SFDVKD. CDR3 nucleotides: TGTGCCACCAGTGACGGAGTTTATGGCTACACCTTC. Its translation: CATSDGVYGYTF.